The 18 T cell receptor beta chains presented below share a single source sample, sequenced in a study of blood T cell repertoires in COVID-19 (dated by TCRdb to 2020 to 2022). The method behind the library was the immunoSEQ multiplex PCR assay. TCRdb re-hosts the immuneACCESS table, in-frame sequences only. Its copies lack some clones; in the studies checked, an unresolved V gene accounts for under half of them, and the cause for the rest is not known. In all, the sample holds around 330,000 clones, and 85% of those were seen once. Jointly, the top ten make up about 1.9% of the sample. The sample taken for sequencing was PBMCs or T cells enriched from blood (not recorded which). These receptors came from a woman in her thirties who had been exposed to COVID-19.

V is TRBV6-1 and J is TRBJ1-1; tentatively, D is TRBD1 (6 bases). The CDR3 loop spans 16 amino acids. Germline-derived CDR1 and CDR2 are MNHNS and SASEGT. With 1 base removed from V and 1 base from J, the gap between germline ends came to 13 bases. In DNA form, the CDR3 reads TGTGCCAGCAGTGAAGACGTATTGGGACAGAACACTGAAGCTTTCTTT. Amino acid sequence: CASSEDVLGQNTEAFF.

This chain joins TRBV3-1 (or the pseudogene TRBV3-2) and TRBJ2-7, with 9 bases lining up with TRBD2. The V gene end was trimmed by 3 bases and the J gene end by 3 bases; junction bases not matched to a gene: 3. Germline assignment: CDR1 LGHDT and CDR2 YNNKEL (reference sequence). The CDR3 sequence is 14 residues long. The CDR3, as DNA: TGTGCCAGCAGCCATGCGACTAGCGGCTACGAGCAGTACTTC. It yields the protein CASSHATSGYEQYF.

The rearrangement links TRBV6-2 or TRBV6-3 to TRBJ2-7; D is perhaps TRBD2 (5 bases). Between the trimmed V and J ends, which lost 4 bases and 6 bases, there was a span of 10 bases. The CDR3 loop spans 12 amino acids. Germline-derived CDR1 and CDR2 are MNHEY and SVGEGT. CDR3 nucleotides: TGTGCCAGCAGTTTTCTAGCTGGCGAGCAGTACTTC. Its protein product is CASSFLAGEQYF.

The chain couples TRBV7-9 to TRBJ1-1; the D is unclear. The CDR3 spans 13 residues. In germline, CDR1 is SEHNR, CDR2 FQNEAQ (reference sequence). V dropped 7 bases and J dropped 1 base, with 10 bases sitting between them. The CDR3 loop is CASTLNPNTEAFF. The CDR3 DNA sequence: TGTGCCAGCACCCTAAACCCGAACACTGAAGCTTTCTTT.

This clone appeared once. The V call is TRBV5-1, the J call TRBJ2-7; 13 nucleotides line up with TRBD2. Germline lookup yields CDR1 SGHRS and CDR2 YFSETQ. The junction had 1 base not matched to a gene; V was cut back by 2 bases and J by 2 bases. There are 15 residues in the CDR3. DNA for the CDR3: TGCGCCAGCAGCTTCACTAGCGGGGGGGCCTACGAGCAGTACTTC. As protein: CASSFTSGGAYEQYF.

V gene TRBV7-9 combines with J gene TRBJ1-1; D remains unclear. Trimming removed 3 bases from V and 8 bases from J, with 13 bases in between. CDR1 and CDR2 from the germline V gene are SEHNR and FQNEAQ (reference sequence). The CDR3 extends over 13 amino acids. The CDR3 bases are TGTGCCAGCAGCTTTGGCCACTCGGGGGAAGCTTTCTTT. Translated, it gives CASSFGHSGEAFF.

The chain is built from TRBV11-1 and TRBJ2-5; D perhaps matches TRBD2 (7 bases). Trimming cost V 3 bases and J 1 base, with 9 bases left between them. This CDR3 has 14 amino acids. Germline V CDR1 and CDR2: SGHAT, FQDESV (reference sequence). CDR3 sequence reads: CASSLGGPQETQYF. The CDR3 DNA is TGTGCCAGCAGCTTGGGGGGGCCCCAAGAGACCCAGTACTTC.

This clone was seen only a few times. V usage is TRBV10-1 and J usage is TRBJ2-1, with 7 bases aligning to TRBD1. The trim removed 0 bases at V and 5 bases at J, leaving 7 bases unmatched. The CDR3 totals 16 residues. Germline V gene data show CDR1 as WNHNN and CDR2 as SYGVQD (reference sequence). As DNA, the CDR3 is TGCGCCAGCAGTGAGTCGATACGCCAGGGGGACAATGAGCAGTTCTTC. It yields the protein CASSESIRQGDNEQFF.

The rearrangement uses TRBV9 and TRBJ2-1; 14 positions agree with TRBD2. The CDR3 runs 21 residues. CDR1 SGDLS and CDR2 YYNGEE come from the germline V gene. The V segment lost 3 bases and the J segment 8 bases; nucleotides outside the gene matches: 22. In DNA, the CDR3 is TGTGCCAGCAGCGGGACCGGGACAGGGCTGACTAGCGGGAGGGCCAACGATGAGCAGTTCTTC. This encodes CASSGTGTGLTSGRANDEQFF.

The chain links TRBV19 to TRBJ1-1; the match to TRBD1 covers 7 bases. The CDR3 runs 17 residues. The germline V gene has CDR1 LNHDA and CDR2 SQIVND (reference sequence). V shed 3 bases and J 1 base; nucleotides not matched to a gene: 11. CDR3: CASSMDRRKTKNTEAFF. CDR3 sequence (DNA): TGTGCCAGTAGTATGGACAGGAGAAAGACAAAGAACACTGAAGCTTTCTTT.

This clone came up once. CDR3 loop: CASSLEGGSSYEQYF. The CDR3, as DNA: TGTGCCAGCAGCTTGGAAGGAGGCAGCTCCTACGAGCAGTACTTC. The V gene is TRBV5-4, the J gene TRBJ2-7, with D perhaps matching TRBD2 (5 bases). The CDR3 is made up of 15 amino acids. Germline-derived CDR1 and CDR2 are SGHNT and YYREEE (reference sequence). V lost 0 bases and J lost 0, with 10 bases in between. Combining the CDR3 with reference TRBV5-4 and TRBJ2-7 gives the whole variable domain ETGVTQSPTHLIKTRGQQVTLRCSSQSGHNTVSWYQQALGQGPQFIFQYYREEENGRGNFPPRFSGLQFPNYSSELNVNALELDDSALYLCASSLEGGSSYEQYFGPGTRLTVT.

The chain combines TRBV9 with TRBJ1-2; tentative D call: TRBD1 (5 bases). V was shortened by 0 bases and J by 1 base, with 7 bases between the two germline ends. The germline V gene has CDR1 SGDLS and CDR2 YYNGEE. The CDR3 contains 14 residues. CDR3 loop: CASSVGQGNYGYTF. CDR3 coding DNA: TGTGCCAGCAGCGTAGGTCAGGGTAACTATGGCTACACCTTC.

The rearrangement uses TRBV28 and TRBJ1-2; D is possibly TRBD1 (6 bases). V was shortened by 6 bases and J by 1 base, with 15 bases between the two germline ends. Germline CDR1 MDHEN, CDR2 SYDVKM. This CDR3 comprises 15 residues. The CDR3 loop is CASSRTVIGNYGYTF. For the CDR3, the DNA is TGTGCCAGCAGCCGGACAGTAATCGGTAACTATGGCTACACCTTC.

CDR3 in amino acids: CASSLSGTGFYEQYF. The CDR3 bases are TGTGCCAGTAGTCTCTCCGGGACAGGGTTCTACGAGCAGTACTTC. This chain joins TRBV19 and TRBJ2-7; the match to TRBD1 covers 9 bases. Trimming cost V 5 bases and J 3 bases; bases outside gene matches: 8. Germline V gene data show CDR1 as LNHDA and CDR2 as SQIVND (reference sequence). There are 15 residues in the CDR3.

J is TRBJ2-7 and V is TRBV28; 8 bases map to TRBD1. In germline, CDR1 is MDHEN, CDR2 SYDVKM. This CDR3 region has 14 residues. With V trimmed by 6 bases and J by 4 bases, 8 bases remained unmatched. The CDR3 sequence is CASSRQGLGYEQYF. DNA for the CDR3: TGTGCCAGCAGCCGACAGGGGTTAGGGTACGAGCAGTACTTC.

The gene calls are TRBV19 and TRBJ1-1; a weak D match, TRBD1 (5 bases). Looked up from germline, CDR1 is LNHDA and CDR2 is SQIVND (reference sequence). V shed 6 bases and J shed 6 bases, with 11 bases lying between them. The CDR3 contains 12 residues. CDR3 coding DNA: TGTGCCAGTAGGCAGGGTTCCGCTGAAGCTTTCTTT. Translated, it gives CASRQGSAEAFF.

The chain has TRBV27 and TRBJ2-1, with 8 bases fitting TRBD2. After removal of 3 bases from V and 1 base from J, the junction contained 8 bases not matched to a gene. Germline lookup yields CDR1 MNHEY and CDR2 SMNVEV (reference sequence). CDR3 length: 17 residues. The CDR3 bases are TGTGCCAGCAGTTTCCCCTGGCTAGCGGGTTCCTACAATGAGCAGTTCTTC. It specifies CASSFPWLAGSYNEQFF.

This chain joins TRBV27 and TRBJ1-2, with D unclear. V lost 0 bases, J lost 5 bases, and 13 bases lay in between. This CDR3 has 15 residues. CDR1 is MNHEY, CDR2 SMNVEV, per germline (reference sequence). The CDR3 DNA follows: TGTGCCAGCAGTTTATCGAGAAAGGGCGGGTATGGCTACACCTTC. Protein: CASSLSRKGGYGYTF.